This T cell receptor (beta chain) was sequenced in a study of shared clonotypes between healthy human individuals. In the study overall: Per donor, three plates held CD4 naive cells, three held CD4 memory, two held CD8 naive and one held CD8 memory.

The study, taken as a whole, reports: A reduction in generation probabilities was seen for non-shared clonotypes relative to those shared by all four donors.

The V gene lost 5 bases and the J gene lost 5 bases, with 10 bases spanning the gap. Germline V CDR1 and CDR2: MGHRA, YSYEKL. The CDR3 is 12 amino acids. Sequencing was performed with immunoSEQ multiplex PCR; in TCRdb, only in-frame clones are kept and a portion is missing. The sample records about 2 million clones, roughly 95% being singletons. Remarks on this clone: Its target is not known.

In the naive CD8 group, cells lacked CD45RO and were positively selected for CCR7, so terminally differentiated effector memory CD45RA+ cells were left out. This TCR came from a man between 18 and 35 years old in good health. The V and J genes are TRBV4-1 and TRBJ2-7; a possible D gene is TRBD2 (6 bases). The sequencing input was naive CD8+ T cells sorted from blood. The CDR3 DNA is TGCGCCAGCAGCTATACTAGCAACGAGCAGTACTTC. This sequence encodes CASSYTSNEQYF.